This entry describes one T cell receptor (beta chain). What it binds is not known. This sample is drawn from a study of cytomegalovirus exposure and HLA in healthy donors. In the study overall: A later analysis reported the approximately 120 validation repertoires used the same platform as the approximately 670 first-cohort repertoires.

Assay used: immunoSEQ multiplex PCR; TCRdb lists only in-frame clones, some missing. The sample lists about 110,000 clones, roughly 84% occurring once. Whole-study results and caveats: The authors confirmed in vitro that three CMV-associated chains were specific for CMV antigens.

The ends lost 0 bases at V and 6 bases at J; junction bases unmatched: 9. Germline values: CDR1 SGHTS, CDR2 YDEGEE. The CDR3 length is 16 residues. The chain carries TRBV5-8 and TRBJ2-1, with 7 bases that match TRBD1. Sequencing used PBMCs. The receptor comes from a woman aged 18-30 years in good health and CMV-seronegative. The DNA of the CDR3 is TGTGCCAGCAGCTTGGTACGGCAGGGGGATGGCAATGAGCAGTTCTTC. Translated, it gives CASSLVRQGDGNEQFF.